This T cell receptor (beta chain) appears in the sequencing data of a study of T cells expressing NK-cell markers. The germline V gene has CDR1 SGHTA and CDR2 FQGNSA. CDR3 length: 14 residues. Study results and limitations: Once again these clonotypes came out on top in the CD3+CD56-NKG2C+ fraction of several donors. Roughly six of the donors carried dominant NKG2C+ clonotypes that took up roughly 1.0-8% of their CD8+ T cells.

As for this clonotype: Its antigen is unidentified.

5'RACE template switching with UMIs generated TCR beta cDNA. TCRdb re-called the 5' RACE reads and catalogs CDR3 proteins one per entry, DNA excluded. This sample's table has around 260,000 distinct CDR3 sequences. The specimen was blood T cells: a sorted CD56 or NKG2C T cell subset, CD4+ or CD8+ T cells, or bulk PBMC T cells (not recorded which). This chain joins TRBV7-2 and TRBJ2-4; absent DNA, TCRdb's TRBD2 call cannot be checked. The origin of this receptor is a woman aged 18-70 years in good health. The CDR3 protein is CASRQSSGVNIQYF.